The clone carrying this T cell receptor (beta chain) was detected many times. Its antigen is not identified. The data were obtained in a study of identical twins. Study outcomes and limitations: Insertions were reduced in abundant cord blood beta clonotypes but not in memory repertoires. Conclusions rested on cross-sectional statistics rather than following the same donors.

V lost 6 bases to trimming and J lost 4 bases, with 7 bases between them. The CDR3 contains 12 residues. TCRdb reanalysed the 5' RACE reads using MiXCR and keeps one entry per CDR3 protein. The sample holds 400,000 to 500,000 distinct CDR3 sequences; around 20% are singletons and the top ten take about 12%. The sequence came from a man aged 50 or older in good health. The sequencing input was naive T cells sorted from blood. The chain links TRBV12-3 or TRBV12-4 to TRBJ2-1; the D gene is possibly TRBD1 (5 bases). DNA of the CDR3: TGTGCCAGCAGCTCAGGGTACAATGAGCAGTTCTTC. Translating gives CASSSGYNEQFF.